This T cell receptor (beta chain) emerged from a study of glioma-infiltrating T cells after dendritic cell vaccination. Germline values: CDR1 SEHNR, CDR2 FQNEAQ (reference sequence). The CDR3 covers 15 residues. Losses at the gene ends were 4 bases for V and 5 bases for J; bases not matched to a gene: 9. TCRdb's copy holds only in-frame clones and misses some; the assay was immunoSEQ multiplex PCR. The top ten clones hold approximately 2.1% of a sample with approximately 90,000 clones, 70% to 90% of them seen once. Time point: after dendritic cell vaccination, including at tumor progression/relapse. PBMC were collected before vaccination, two weeks after the third vaccination, and at progression.

This clonotype was obtained from a human donor with glioblastoma. This chain links TRBV7-9 with TRBJ2-5; TRBD2 matches at 8 bases. The starting material was blood, obtained after dendritic cell vaccination. The DNA for the CDR3 is TGTGCCAGCAGCTCTTGGGGGACTAGTACTGAGACCCAGTACTTC. Its translation is CASSSWGTSTETQYF.